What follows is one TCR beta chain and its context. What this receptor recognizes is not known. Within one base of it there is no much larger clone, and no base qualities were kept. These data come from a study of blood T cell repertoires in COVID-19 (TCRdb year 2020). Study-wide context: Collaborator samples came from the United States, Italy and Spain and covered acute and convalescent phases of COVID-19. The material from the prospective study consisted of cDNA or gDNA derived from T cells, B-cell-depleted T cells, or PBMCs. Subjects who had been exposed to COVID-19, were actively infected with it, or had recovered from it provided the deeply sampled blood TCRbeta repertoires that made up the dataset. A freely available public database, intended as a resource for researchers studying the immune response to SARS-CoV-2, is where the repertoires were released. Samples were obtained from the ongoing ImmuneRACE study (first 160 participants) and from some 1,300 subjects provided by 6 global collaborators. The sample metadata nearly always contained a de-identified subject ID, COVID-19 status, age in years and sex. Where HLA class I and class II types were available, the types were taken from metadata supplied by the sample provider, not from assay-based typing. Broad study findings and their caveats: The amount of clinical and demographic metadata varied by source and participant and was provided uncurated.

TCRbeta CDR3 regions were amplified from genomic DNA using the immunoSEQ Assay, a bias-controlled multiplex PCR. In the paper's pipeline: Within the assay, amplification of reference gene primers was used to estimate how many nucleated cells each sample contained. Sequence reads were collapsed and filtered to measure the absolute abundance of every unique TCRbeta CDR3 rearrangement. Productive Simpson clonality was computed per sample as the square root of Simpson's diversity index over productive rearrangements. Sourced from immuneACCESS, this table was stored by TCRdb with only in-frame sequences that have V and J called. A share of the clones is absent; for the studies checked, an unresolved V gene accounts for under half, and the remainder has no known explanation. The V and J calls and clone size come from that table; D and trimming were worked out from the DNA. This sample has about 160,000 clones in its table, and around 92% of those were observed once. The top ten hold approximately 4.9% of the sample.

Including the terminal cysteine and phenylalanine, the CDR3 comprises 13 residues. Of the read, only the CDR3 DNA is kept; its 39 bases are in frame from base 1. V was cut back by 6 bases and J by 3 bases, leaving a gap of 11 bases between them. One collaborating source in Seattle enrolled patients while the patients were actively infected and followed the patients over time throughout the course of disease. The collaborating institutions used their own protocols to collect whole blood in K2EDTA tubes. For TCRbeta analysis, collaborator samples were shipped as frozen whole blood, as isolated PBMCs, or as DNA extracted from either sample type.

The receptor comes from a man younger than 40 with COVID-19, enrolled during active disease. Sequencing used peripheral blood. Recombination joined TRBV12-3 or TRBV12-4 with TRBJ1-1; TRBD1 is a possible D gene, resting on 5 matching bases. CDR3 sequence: CASRLGGDTEAFF. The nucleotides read TGTGCCAGCAGACTTGGGGGGGACACTGAAGCTTTCTTT.